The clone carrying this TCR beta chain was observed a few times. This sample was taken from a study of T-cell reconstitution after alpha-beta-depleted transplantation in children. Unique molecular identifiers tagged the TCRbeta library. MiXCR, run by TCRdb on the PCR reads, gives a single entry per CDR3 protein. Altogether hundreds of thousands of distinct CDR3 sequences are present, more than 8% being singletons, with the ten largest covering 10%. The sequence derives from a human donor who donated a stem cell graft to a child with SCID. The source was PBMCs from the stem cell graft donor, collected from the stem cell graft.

This chain's CDR3 is CSASELAGGPNEQFF. CDR3 in DNA: TGCAGTGCTAGCGAACTAGCGGGGGGCCCCAATGAGCAGTTCTTC. The V call is TRBV20-1, the J call TRBJ2-1, with 12 bases that match TRBD2. V gave up 3 bases and J gave up 6 bases; unmatched junction bases: 6. This CDR3 comprises 15 residues. Germline loops: CDR1 DFQATT, CDR2 SNEGSKA (reference sequence).